The 7 T cell receptor beta chains reported below all come from one sample, sequenced in a study of T cell responses to AZD1222 COVID-19 vaccine. Only in-frame clones appear in the TCRdb table, and some are missing; sequencing was by immunoSEQ multiplex PCR. This table holds about 160,000 clones, around 92% found once. The source was peripheral blood, collected 28 days after the second AZD1222 dose. These TCRs come from an adult who received the AZD1222 COVID-19 vaccine.

The chain uses TRBV5-4 and TRBJ2-1, with D unresolved. Trimming took off 3 bases at V and 6 bases at J, with 4 bases between the two ends. The CDR3 has 11 amino acids. Germline V CDR1 and CDR2: SGHNT, YYREEE (reference sequence). The CDR3 DNA reads as TGTGCCAGCAGCTCGGGCAATGAGCAGTTCTTC. Protein product: CASSSGNEQFF.

V gene TRBV6-1 combines with J gene TRBJ1-1; D gene uncertain. There are 15 residues in the CDR3. Trimming left V 2 bases short and J 8 bases short, with 18 bases between. Germline V CDR1 and CDR2: MNHNS, SASEGT. The CDR3 sequence: CASSEFHFRAAEAFF. The CDR3 coding sequence is TGTGCCAGCAGTGAATTCCACTTCCGGGCAGCAGAAGCTTTCTTT.

Here the CDR3 DNA reads TGTGCCAGCAGCTTAAGGAGGGGGTTTGGCTACACCTTC. This codes for CASSLRRGFGYTF. The chain is built from TRBV7-9 and TRBJ1-2, with D perhaps TRBD1 (6 bases). V was clipped by 2 bases and J by 7 bases, with 11 bases between them. This CDR3 has 13 amino acids. The germline CDR1 and CDR2 sequences are SEHNR and FQNEAQ (reference sequence).

This clone was recorded only once. The chain couples TRBV3-1 (or the pseudogene TRBV3-2) to TRBJ1-2; no reliable D call. With 1 base removed from V and 8 bases from J, the gap between germline ends came to 14 bases. Per germline, CDR1 LGHDT and CDR2 YNNKEL (reference sequence). This CDR3 has 14 residues. The CDR3: CASSQVAIREGYTF. Here the CDR3 DNA reads TGTGCCAGCAGCCAAGTTGCTATAAGGGAGGGCTACACCTTC.

This chain connects TRBV18 to TRBJ2-2, with D uncertain. Germline CDR1 KGHSH, CDR2 LQKENI. The CDR3 is made up of 14 amino acids. The germline V and J ends were trimmed by 3 bases and 2 bases, with 7 bases remaining between them. Written as DNA, the CDR3 is TGTGCCAGCTCACCGACATCTAACACCGGGGAGCTGTTTTTT. Its protein is CASSPTSNTGELFF. Full variable domain (missing parts from reference TRBV18 and TRBJ2-2): NAGVMQNPRHLVRRRGQEARLRCSPMKGHSHVYWYRQLPEEGLKFMVYLQKENIIDESGMPKERFSAEFPKEGPSILRIQQVVRGDSAAYFCASSPTSNTGELFFGEGSRLTVL.

About this clone: At the DNA level, this CDR3 is encoded by other sequences in the same sample as well. This chain uses TRBV7-6 with TRBJ2-3; 14 positions agree with TRBD2. Looked up from germline, CDR1 is SGHVS and CDR2 is FNYEAQ. With 4 bases clipped from V and 3 bases from J, the junction kept 3 bases outside the gene matches. The CDR3 length is 16 residues. CDR3 region: CASSSGLAGGTDTQYF. CDR3 DNA sequence: TGTGCCAGCAGCTCTGGACTAGCGGGGGGTACAGATACGCAGTATTTT.

The chain employs TRBV7-3 and TRBJ1-1; D not certain. Germline V lookup: CDR1 SGHTA, CDR2 FQGTGA. The ends were cut back, 0 bases at V and 4 bases at J, with 12 bases in the middle. This CDR3 spans 15 amino acids. In DNA form, the CDR3 reads TGTGCCAGCAGCTTAACGCCCGGGAGTGGCACTGAAGCTTTCTTT. It translates to CASSLTPGSGTEAFF.